This T cell receptor (beta chain) is drawn from a study of human T cells and chemical hapten exposure. This clonotype has a count of ten or more. TCRdb reanalysed the RACE reads using MiXCR and keeps one entry per CDR3 protein. The table includes about 73,000 distinct CDR3 sequences, roughly 8.5% detected once. The germline V and J ends were trimmed by 4 bases and 2 bases, with 17 bases remaining between them. The CDR3 is 16 amino acids. The germline gives CDR1 SGDLS, CDR2 YYNGEE. Stated time point: patch test 2, 6 weeks after DPC sensitization. Treatment described: therapeutic diphenylcyclopropenone sensitization with weekly scalp DPC.

The sequence was obtained from a woman in her fifties or sixties with alopecia areata. Some clones in this sample may be carry-over from other donors' samples. The V and J genes are TRBV9 and TRBJ2-3; D may correspond to TRBD1 or TRBD2 (5 bases each). Sequenced material: whole blood, taken in connection with sensitization to the hapten diphenylcyclopropenone (DPC). The CDR3 spells CASSMPGRLDTDTQYF. CDR3 coding DNA: TGTGCCAGCAGCATGCCGGGACGACTCGACACAGATACGCAGTATTTT.